Presented here are 6 T cell receptor beta chains from one specimen sequenced in a study of CD8 T cells in ankylosing spondylitis. TCRdb ran MiXCR on the 5' RACE reads and lists one entry per CDR3 protein. The sample has tens of thousands of distinct CDR3 sequences, around 27% seen once. Sequencing was performed on blood, either unsorted or a sorted T cell fraction (not recorded which). Receptors were obtained from a male donor with ankylosing spondylitis or in good health (not recorded which).

This clonotype was observed a few times. The chain couples TRBV7-2 to TRBJ2-2; the D gene is possibly TRBD2 (6 bases). CDR1 and CDR2 from the germline V gene are SGHTA and FQGNSA. The length of the CDR3 is 15 residues. The V gene lost 5 bases and the J gene lost 1 base, with 11 bases spanning the gap. CDR3 sequence reads: CASSPPGRNTGELFF. The CDR3 coding sequence is TGTGCCAGCAGCCCGCCCGGGAGGAACACCGGGGAGCTGTTTTTT.

The chain combines TRBV18 with TRBJ1-1, with D maybe TRBD1 (5 bases). This CDR3 spans 15 amino acids. V shed 4 bases and J shed 0 bases, with 12 bases lying between them. CDR1 and CDR2 (germline): KGHSH, LQKENI. CDR3 in DNA: TGTGCCAGCTCACGGTCGGGGGTAGTGAACACTGAAGCTTTCTTT. This codes for CASSRSGVVNTEAFF.

This clonotype was seen a handful of times. This sequence joins TRBV5-1 and TRBJ2-1; D remains unclear. Germline V gene lookup returns CDR1 SGHRS and CDR2 YFSETQ. V lost 8 bases and J 0 bases, leaving 12 bases between the germline ends. The length of the CDR3 is 14 residues. The CDR3, as DNA: TGCGCCAGAGATACCCCGAGCTCCTACAATGAGCAGTTCTTC. It codes for CARDTPSSYNEQFF.

The V call is TRBV5-1, the J call TRBJ2-5; D unclear. V dropped 2 bases and J dropped 5 bases, with 7 bases sitting between them. Germline loops: CDR1 SGHRS, CDR2 YFSETQ. The CDR3 sequence is 12 residues long. The CDR3 DNA is TGCGCCAGCAGCTTTTCGTTCGAGACCCAGTACTTC. This gives the protein CASSFSFETQYF.

This clonotype was picked up many times. CDR3 loop: CASSLGWDYEQYF. Written as DNA, the CDR3 is TGTGCCAGCAGCTTAGGTTGGGACTACGAGCAGTACTTC. V usage is TRBV7-6 and J usage is TRBJ2-7; unclear D gene. CDR3 length: 13 amino acids. Trimming removed 1 base at V and 3 bases at J, with 7 bases between. The V gene's germline CDR1 is SGHVS and CDR2 FNYEAQ.

This clonotype was seen a few times. The CDR3 loop is CASSFIGLDQYF. In DNA, the CDR3 is TGCGCCAGCAGCTTTATCGGGCTGGACCAGTACTTC. J is TRBJ2-4 and V is TRBV5-1; the D is unclear. Germline V lookup: CDR1 SGHRS, CDR2 YFSETQ. V was pared by 2 bases and J by 13 bases, with 13 bases between. CDR3 size: 12 residues.